This T cell receptor (beta chain) was retrieved from a study of cytotoxic CD8 clonotypes in ibrutinib-treated CLL. Sequencing was designed to attain a depth spanning 1 in 200,000 to 1 in 1 million T cells. Method: immunoSEQ multiplex PCR; TCRdb's copy keeps in-frame clones and lacks some. The sample contains roughly 220,000 clones, approximately 70% of which appear only once. This CDR3 is built from 15 residues. The J segment lost 4 bases and the V segment lost 8 bases, leaving 11 bases of the junction unmatched. Germline CDR1 reads SNHLY; CDR2 reads FYNNEI. The sample here was PBMCs, taken after 12 months of ibrutinib treatment. The receptor's source is a human donor with chronic lymphocytic leukemia. The chain joins TRBV2 to TRBJ1-3; TRBD1 aligns across 7 bases. The CDR3: CASLAGQLGGNTIYF. The CDR3 DNA follows: TGTGCCAGCCTTGCGGGACAGCTCGGGGGAAACACCATATATTTT.